This TCR beta chain emerged from a study of blood T cell repertoires in COVID-19. Germline CDR1 SGHKS, CDR2 YYEKEE (reference sequence). CDR3 length equals 14 residues. V lost 0 bases to trimming and J lost 2 bases; unmatched junction nucleotides: 2. In the original workflow: Nucleated cell counts were estimated from reference gene primer amplification. Clones were read by immunoSEQ multiplex PCR, and TCRdb kept only the in-frame ones, dropping some. V, J and clone size were drawn from that table, and D and trimming were deduced from the DNA. The table records about 210,000 clones, 65% to 90% of them present only once.

Sequencing input: PBMCs or T cells enriched from blood (not recorded which). The origin of this receptor is a woman aged 45-60 years with acute COVID-19. The rearrangement uses TRBV5-5 and TRBJ2-7, with TRBD2 matching 7 bases. The CDR3 DNA sequence: TGTGCCAGCAGCTTGGGGGAGGGTACCTACGAGCAGTACTTC. This translates into CASSLGEGTYEQYF.